This T cell receptor beta chain was captured in a study of identical twins (dated by TCRdb to about 2016). Notes on the research overall: TCR alpha and beta repertoires from monozygotic twins, unrelated adults of various ages and cord blood were deep-sequenced to test whether fetal clonotypes persist. Replicate twin experiments were performed at different times using different library preparation protocols to rule out contamination.

This clonotype occurred a few times. Its antigen is still unknown. No clone much larger than this one lies a single base away; base qualities are absent. Reading from cysteine to phenylalanine, the CDR3 counts 14 amino acids. Left in the record is the CDR3 DNA by itself, 42 bases read in frame from the first base. CDR1 is given as MGHDK and CDR2 as SYGVNS, both from the germline V gene. V gives up 5 bases and J gives up 3 bases, and the segment between their germline ends measures 13 bases. General findings and caveats noted by the study authors: Fewer insertions were carried by abundant cord blood beta clonotypes, a similar but weaker trend appeared in young adult naive repertoires, and no such trend appeared in memory repertoires. In monozygotic twins, out-of-frame TCR alpha sharing was systematically underestimated by recombination models, although the models agreed with sharing between unrelated individuals. Compared with coincidental sharing between unrelated individuals, out-of-frame TCR alpha sequences shared between twins showed an excess of sequences with low generation probability. Zero-insertion analyses could be partly confounded by invariant T cells such as MAIT and iNKT, although diverse VJ usage argued against such confounding for most clonotypes. Because the same donors could not be followed over many years, the conclusions relied on cross-sectional statistical analysis. Excess twin sharing in beta out-of-frame sequences was weaker because fewer shared sequences lowered the signal-to-noise ratio.

All donors were healthy Caucasians. The twin cohort comprised three pairs of female monozygotic twins, all aged roughly 18 to 30 years. Peripheral blood mononuclear cells were the source from which RNA for the TCR libraries was isolated. Library preparation used 5' RACE. Sequencing used an Illumina HiSeq 2000. A universal primer binding site was introduced by template switching, and a unique molecular identifier was present in the final cDNA, enabling accurate counting of TCR cDNA molecules. Specific primers in the conserved constant-segment region were used to synthesize first-strand cDNA for TCR alpha and beta chains. Each cDNA library was double barcoded, with a SMART-Mk sample barcode plus Illumina barcodes, to control for contamination. TruSeq adapter sequences along with Illumina sample barcodes were introduced in two successive PCR steps. Sequencing of the TCR alpha and beta cDNA libraries was done on the Illumina HiSeq platform using custom primers. Per the source publication's procedure: MiGEC processed the raw reads to extract unique molecular identifiers, while MiXCR was used to determine the CDR3 positions. Recombination models were inferred per individual with the repgenHMM and IGoR tools using an EM algorithm. The analysis of shared clonotypes was done with the tcR package in R, with sharing normalized by the product of cloneset sizes. To study raw recombination free of thymic and clonal selection effects, out-of-frame nonproductive sequences were analyzed. TCRdb reanalyzed the raw reads on its own, using fastp at Q25 for trimming and MiXCR for clone calling, and kept in-frame beta chains. Every distinct CDR3 protein forms one entry, paired with its most common genes and DNA. The V and J calls were determined by TCRdb, not by the authors. The sample includes 690,000 or so distinct CDR3 sequences, with 8.6% observed a single time. The biggest ten clones account for 0.98% of the sample.

The data also belong to a second study, concerning yellow fever vaccine responses in identical twins. Per the second study: According to the authors, the vaccine-induced T cell response in identical twins seemed to be partly convergent and partly specific to each individual. The study precisely tracked vaccine-responding T cell clones in identical twins.

This sequence was found in a woman aged 18-35 years in good health. Here the chain combines TRBV25-1 and TRBJ2-5; the D segment could be TRBD2, given 5 matching bases. The material sequenced was PBMCs. Here the CDR3 is given as CASSYPSPEETQYF. The nucleotide sequence reads TGTGCCAGCAGTTATCCTAGCCCAGAAGAGACCCAGTACTTC.